This T cell receptor (beta chain) appears in the sequencing data of a study of cytomegalovirus exposure and HLA in healthy donors. Trimming cost V 3 bases and J 0 bases, with 11 bases left between them. Germline assignment: CDR1 MDHEN and CDR2 SYDVKM. This CDR3 has 15 residues. The donors were part of the approximately 120-subject validation cohort, which stood apart from the 666-subject first cohort. A note on this clone: Its antigen is undetermined.

Overall study results and limits: Overall, around 160 TCR beta chains were annotated as cytomegalovirus-associated. A few chains tied to CMV proved CMV antigen-specific in vitro.

Sequencing was performed with immunoSEQ multiplex PCR; in TCRdb, only in-frame clones are kept and a portion is missing. The data show some 100,000 clones, with roughly nine tenths seen just once and about 4.2% held by the top ten. V usage is TRBV28 and J usage is TRBJ1-1, with D perhaps matching TRBD1 (5 bases). Source material: PBMCs. This TCR was recovered from a man aged 18 to 29 in good health and CMV-seropositive. The CDR3 nucleotides are TGTGCCAGCAGTTTTTACAGGAGACTGAACACTGAAGCTTTCTTT. Its protein is CASSFYRRLNTEAFF.